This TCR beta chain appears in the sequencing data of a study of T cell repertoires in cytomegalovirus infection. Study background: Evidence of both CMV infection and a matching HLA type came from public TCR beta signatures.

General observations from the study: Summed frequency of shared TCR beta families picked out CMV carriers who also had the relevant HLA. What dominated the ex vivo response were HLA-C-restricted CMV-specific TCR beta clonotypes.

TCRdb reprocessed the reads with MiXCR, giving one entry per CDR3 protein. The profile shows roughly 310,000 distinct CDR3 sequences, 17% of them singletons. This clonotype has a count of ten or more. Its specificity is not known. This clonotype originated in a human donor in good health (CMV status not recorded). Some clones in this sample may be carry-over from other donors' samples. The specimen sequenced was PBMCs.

The CDR3 spells CASSPPFRQGLAEAFF. Here the CDR3 DNA reads TGTGCCAGCAGCCCACCCTTTCGACAGGGGTTAGCTGAAGCTTTCTTT. The chain has TRBV7-9 and TRBJ1-1, with 8 bases identical to TRBD1. V lost 5 bases and J lost 6; bases outside the gene matches: 14. This CDR3 contains 16 residues. Germline V gives CDR1 SEHNR, CDR2 FQNEAQ (reference sequence).